The clone carrying this TCR beta chain was detected once. The entry originates in a study of blood T cell repertoires in COVID-19. Recruits, aged roughly 18 to 95 years, lived in 20 to 30 US areas. Cohorts were based on clinical histories the participants reported. There are 14 residues in the CDR3. V was clipped by 6 bases and J by 6 bases; unmatched bases: 8. CDR1 and CDR2 from the germline V gene are MNHEY and SVGAGI. Here immunoSEQ multiplex PCR was the method, and the copy in TCRdb shows in-frame clones only, minus some. The sample shows roughly 300,000 clones, 70% to 90% of them seen only once. The sequence was collected from a woman aged 18-29 years who had recovered from COVID-19. This rearrangement joins TRBV6-5 to TRBJ2-1; the match to TRBD2 covers 7 bases. The sequenced sample consisted of PBMCs or T cells enriched from blood (not recorded which). CDR3 residues: CASSLGGDVNEQFF. In DNA, the CDR3 is TGTGCCAGCAGCCTTGGGGGGGACGTCAATGAGCAGTTCTTC.